The T cell receptor beta chain described here comes from a study of regulatory T cells in long-lasting Graves disease. Findings and limits, study-wide: Persistent disease preferred TRBV28, TRBJ1-2 and TRBJ2-5. Persistent Graves' cases showed lower TCR diversity than newly diagnosed cases.

Libraries of TCR beta came from iRepertoire HTBI primers plus Arm-PCR of CDR3 regions. MiXCR, applied by TCRdb to the multiplex PCR reads, yields one record per CDR3 protein. Of approximately 460,000 distinct CDR3 sequences in the sample, about 16% were seen once. Germline V gene data show CDR1 as GTSNPN and CDR2 as SVGIG (reference sequence). CDR3 length: 12 residues. Documented time point: newly diagnosed GD, antithyroid drugs for less than 3 months. Extracted PBMC RNA gave rise to the TCR library. Each patient gave 8.5 to 10 milliliters of EDTA-anticoagulated peripheral blood. This clonotype was detected ten times or more. The antigen is not known. This same sample was also taken into another study, of T cells in Graves' hyperthyroidism and ophthalmopathy. According to that study: Researchers report that a 13 V-J model separated ophthalmopathy from stable hyperthyroidism.

Sequenced here: peripheral blood mononuclear cells (PBMCs), sampled at new diagnosis, from a patient treated with antithyroid drugs. This receptor was obtained from a woman in her 30s with Graves disease. The chain joins TRBV30 to TRBJ2-1, with D tentatively TRBD2 (6 bases). The J call may be faulty, since TRBJ2-5 better matches the DNA end. The CDR3 protein is CAWSVRGETQYF. The DNA for the CDR3 is TGTGCCTGGAGTGTACGGGGGGAGACCCAGTACTTC.